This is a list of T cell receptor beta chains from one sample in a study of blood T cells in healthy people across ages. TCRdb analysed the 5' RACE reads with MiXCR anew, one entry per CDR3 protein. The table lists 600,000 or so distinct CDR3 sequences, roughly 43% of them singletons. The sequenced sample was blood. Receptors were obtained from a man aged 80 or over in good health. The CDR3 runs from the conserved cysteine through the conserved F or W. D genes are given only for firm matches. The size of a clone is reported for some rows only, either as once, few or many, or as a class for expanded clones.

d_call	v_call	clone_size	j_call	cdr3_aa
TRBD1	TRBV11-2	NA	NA	CASSQIAGTGREQYF
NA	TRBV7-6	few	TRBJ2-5	CASSLGRKETQYF
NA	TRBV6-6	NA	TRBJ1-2	CASRYSGYGYTF
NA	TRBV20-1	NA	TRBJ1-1	CSAREQGRNTEAFF
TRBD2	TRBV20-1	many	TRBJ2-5	CSAMGVAGRQETQYF
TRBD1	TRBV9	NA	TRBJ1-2	CASSVGDRVKGYTF
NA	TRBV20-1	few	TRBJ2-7	CSARDPRSGHYEQYF
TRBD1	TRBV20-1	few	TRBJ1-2	CSAITPGQGSRPGYTF
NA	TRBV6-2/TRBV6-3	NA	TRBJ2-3	CASSPAVRDTQYF
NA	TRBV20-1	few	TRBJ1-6	CSARDNTGWGSPLHF
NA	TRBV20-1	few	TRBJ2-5	CSARTNREVGETQYF
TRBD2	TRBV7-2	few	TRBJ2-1	CASSLARWASGNEQFF
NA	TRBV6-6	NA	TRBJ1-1	CASSARAVPGTEAFF
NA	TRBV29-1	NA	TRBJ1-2	CSVPGGPFGYTF
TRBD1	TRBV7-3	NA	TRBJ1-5	CASSSGQGFNQPQHF
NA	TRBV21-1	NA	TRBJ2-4	CASPWGGGEYF
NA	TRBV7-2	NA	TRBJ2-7	CASSLTAGSSYEQYF
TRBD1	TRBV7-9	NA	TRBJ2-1	CASSLRSRDRFSYNEQFF
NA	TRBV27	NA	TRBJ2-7	CASSSSWPGGAYEQYF
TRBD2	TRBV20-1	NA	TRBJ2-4	CSARLAGLNIQYF
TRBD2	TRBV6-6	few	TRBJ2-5	CASTLLAGLGETQYF
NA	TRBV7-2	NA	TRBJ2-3	CASQGSTDTQYF
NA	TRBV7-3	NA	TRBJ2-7	CASSLGRSGSEQYF
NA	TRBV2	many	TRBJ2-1	CASSEYRVSSYNEQFF